This entry describes one T cell receptor (beta chain). Its antigen is not identified. This sample was taken from a study of cytomegalovirus exposure and HLA in healthy donors. Generated by immunoSEQ multiplex PCR, the TCRdb table keeps only in-frame clones and is missing some. The repertoire holds roughly 150,000 clones, approximately 88% seen once, with about 3% in the top ten. Study outcomes and limitations: Most TCR sequences were seen very rarely across donors, but some public TCRs occurred in many. Cytomegalovirus-associated TCR beta chains were listed, numbering some 170.

There are 13 residues in the CDR3. Germline assignment: CDR1 SNHLY and CDR2 FYNNEI. The V segment lost 6 bases and the J segment 4 bases; nucleotides outside the gene matches: 2. J is TRBJ2-3 and V is TRBV2; TRBD1 matches at 9 bases. What was sequenced was PBMCs. The sequence was obtained from a woman in her late teens or twenties in good health and CMV-seropositive. Here the CDR3 DNA reads TGTGCCAGCAGCCGACAGGGGGCAGATACGCAGTATTTT. Translated: CASSRQGADTQYF.